These T cell receptor beta chains were read from a single sample in a study of blood T cell repertoires in COVID-19. Profiling relied on immunoSEQ multiplex PCR, and the TCRdb table lists in-frame clones only, not all of them. The sample has under 500,000 clones, roughly nine tenths seen once. The sequencing sample was made of PBMCs or T cells enriched from blood (not recorded which). These receptors all stem from a man aged 25-45 years who had recovered from COVID-19. Each CDR3 is given with its conserved first and last residue. D genes are given only for firm matches. Some rows have no size entry. The others give once, few or many, or a class for an expanded clone.

j_gene: TRBJ2-6
abundance: .
v_gene: TRBV4-1
d_gene: .
CDR3nt: TGCGCCAGCAGCCAAGAGGGGGGTGCTAACTTCGTCCTGACTTTC
CDR3aa: CASSQEGGANFVLTF

j_gene: TRBJ1-6
abundance: .
v_gene: TRBV15
d_gene: .
CDR3nt: TGTGCCACCAGCAGAGAGTATGGCTCACCCCTCCACTTT
CDR3aa: CATSREYGSPLHF

j_gene: TRBJ1-2
abundance: few
v_gene: TRBV7-9
d_gene: .
CDR3nt: TGTGCCAGCAGCTCCTTTCTACCCCCTGATTCAGGCTACACCTTC
CDR3aa: CASSSFLPPDSGYTF

j_gene: TRBJ2-7
abundance: .
v_gene: TRBV11-2
d_gene: TRBD2
CDR3nt: TGTGCCAGCAGCTTAGCCTCTGGGGGGGGTGGATTCCCCTACGAGCAGTACTTC
CDR3aa: CASSLASGGGGFPYEQYF

j_gene: TRBJ2-3
abundance: .
v_gene: TRBV15
d_gene: TRBD2
CDR3nt: TGTGCCACCTCCGACCTCCTAGCGGGAGTAACAGATACGCAGTATTTT
CDR3aa: CATSDLLAGVTDTQYF

j_gene: TRBJ2-1
abundance: .
v_gene: TRBV5-5
d_gene: TRBD2
CDR3nt: TGTGCCAGCAGCCCGAGACTAGCGGGAGGGGCCTATGAGCAGTTCTTC
CDR3aa: CASSPRLAGGAYEQFF

j_gene: TRBJ2-4
abundance: .
v_gene: TRBV5-8
d_gene: TRBD1
CDR3nt: TGTGCCAGCACCCGACAGGGATGGGCGCCTCTAGCCAAAAACATTCAGTACTTC
CDR3aa: CASTRQGWAPLAKNIQYF

j_gene: TRBJ1-5
abundance: .
v_gene: TRBV18
d_gene: .
CDR3nt: TGTGCCAGCTCACCAGGAGAAAATCAGCCCCAGCATTTT
CDR3aa: CASSPGENQPQHF

j_gene: TRBJ1-4
abundance: .
v_gene: TRBV27
d_gene: TRBD1
CDR3nt: TGTGCCAGCAGTCCCGGGACAGTGGTTAATAACGAAAAACTGTTTTTT
CDR3aa: CASSPGTVVNNEKLFF

j_gene: TRBJ1-5
abundance: .
v_gene: TRBV7-2
d_gene: .
CDR3nt: TGTGCCAGCAGCAATTGGCAGGGAGGACAGCCCCAGCATTTT
CDR3aa: CASSNWQGGQPQHF

j_gene: TRBJ2-2
abundance: .
v_gene: TRBV19
d_gene: TRBD2
CDR3nt: TGTGCCAGTAGCCCTGGGGGACTAGCGGTTCGCACCGGGGAGCTGTTTTTT
CDR3aa: CASSPGGLAVRTGELFF

j_gene: TRBJ2-1
abundance: .
v_gene: TRBV6-5
d_gene: TRBD2
CDR3nt: TGTGCCAGCAGTGACTCGGGGGGAGGCTATGAGCAGTTCTTC
CDR3aa: CASSDSGGGYEQFF

j_gene: TRBJ1-1
abundance: .
v_gene: TRBV5-1
d_gene: .
CDR3nt: TGCGCCAGCAGCTTGGTGGCAGGGTTGAGAACTGAAGCTTTCTTT
CDR3aa: CASSLVAGLRTEAFF

j_gene: TRBJ1-2
abundance: .
v_gene: TRBV19
d_gene: TRBD1
CDR3nt: TGTGCCAGTAGTTCGGGCCCGGGACAGGGGGTCTATGGCTACACCTTC
CDR3aa: CASSSGPGQGVYGYTF

j_gene: TRBJ1-5
abundance: .
v_gene: TRBV18
d_gene: .
CDR3nt: TGTGCCAGCTCACGGGACACGTTCAATCAGCCCCAGCATTTT
CDR3aa: CASSRDTFNQPQHF

j_gene: TRBJ2-3
abundance: .
v_gene: TRBV30
d_gene: .
CDR3nt: TGTGCCTGGGTACGGTACACAGATACGCAGTATTTT
CDR3aa: CAWVRYTDTQYF

j_gene: TRBJ1-4
abundance: once
v_gene: TRBV7-7
d_gene: .
CDR3nt: TGTGCCAGCAGCCACAATCAAAATGAAAAACTGTTTTTT
CDR3aa: CASSHNQNEKLFF

j_gene: TRBJ1-1
abundance: .
v_gene: TRBV30
d_gene: .
CDR3nt: TGTGCCTGGACCCGACAGGAGAACACTGAAGCTTTCTTT
CDR3aa: CAWTRQENTEAFF

j_gene: TRBJ1-1
abundance: once
v_gene: TRBV5-1
d_gene: TRBD1
CDR3nt: TGCGCCAGCAGCTACACAGGGGAGGCTGAAGCTTTCTTT
CDR3aa: CASSYTGEAEAFF

j_gene: TRBJ1-1
abundance: .
v_gene: TRBV11-2
d_gene: .
CDR3nt: TGTGCCAGCAGCTCCGACATTAACACTGAAGCTTTCTTT
CDR3aa: CASSSDINTEAFF

j_gene: TRBJ2-5
abundance: .
v_gene: TRBV11-2
d_gene: TRBD1
CDR3nt: TGTGCCAGCAGCTTAGTGACAGGGGGTGTAGAGACCCAGTACTTC
CDR3aa: CASSLVTGGVETQYF

j_gene: TRBJ1-3
abundance: .
v_gene: TRBV15
d_gene: TRBD1
CDR3nt: TGTGCCACCAGCAGAGATGCGACAGGGGGAGGAAACACCATATATTTT
CDR3aa: CATSRDATGGGNTIYF

j_gene: TRBJ2-7
abundance: .
v_gene: TRBV5-1
d_gene: TRBD1
CDR3nt: TGCGCCAGCAGCGAGGGACAGACCTACGAGCAGTACTTC
CDR3aa: CASSEGQTYEQYF

j_gene: TRBJ2-2
abundance: once
v_gene: TRBV2
d_gene: .
CDR3nt: TGTGCGGTAAAGGACTTTGTCACCGGGGAGCTGTTTTTT
CDR3aa: CAVKDFVTGELFF

j_gene: TRBJ2-7
abundance: .
v_gene: TRBV28
d_gene: .
CDR3nt: TGTGCCAGCAGTTTCCCTCTCGGGGACGAGCAGTACTTC
CDR3aa: CASSFPLGDEQYF

j_gene: TRBJ2-7
abundance: .
v_gene: TRBV18
d_gene: .
CDR3nt: TGTGCCAGCTCGGGCACCTACGAGCAGTACTTC
CDR3aa: CASSGTYEQYF

j_gene: TRBJ1-1
abundance: .
v_gene: TRBV18
d_gene: .
CDR3nt: TGTGCCAGCTCACCGCGTGAGGGCCAGCAAGCTTTCTTT
CDR3aa: CASSPREGQQAFF

j_gene: TRBJ1-2
abundance: .
v_gene: TRBV19
d_gene: TRBD1
CDR3nt: TGTGCCAGCCTCAAGTCGGACAGGGCAAAATTCTATGGCTACACCTTC
CDR3aa: CASLKSDRAKFYGYTF

j_gene: TRBJ1-1
abundance: .
v_gene: TRBV9
d_gene: TRBD1
CDR3nt: TGTGCCAGCAGCGCCCTAGGGACAGGGTATTTCGCGAACACTGAAGCTTTCTTT
CDR3aa: CASSALGTGYFANTEAFF

j_gene: TRBJ1-1
abundance: once
v_gene: TRBV7-8
d_gene: TRBD1
CDR3nt: TGTGCCAGCAGCCCCCAGGGGGACCGGAACCCCATGAACACTGAAGCTTTCTTT
CDR3aa: CASSPQGDRNPMNTEAFF

j_gene: TRBJ2-7
abundance: .
v_gene: TRBV29-1
d_gene: .
CDR3nt: TGCAGCGCCACGCAGTGGTCCTCCTACGAGCAGTACTTC
CDR3aa: CSATQWSSYEQYF

j_gene: TRBJ2-2
abundance: .
v_gene: TRBV7-3
d_gene: .
CDR3nt: TGTGCCAGCGGAAAGGGAGTGGGCGGGGAGCTGTTTTTT
CDR3aa: CASGKGVGGELFF

j_gene: TRBJ1-1
abundance: .
v_gene: TRBV5-1
d_gene: .
CDR3nt: TGCGCCAGCAGCAAAGGACAGTGGACTTCTGAAGCTTTCTTT
CDR3aa: CASSKGQWTSEAFF

j_gene: TRBJ1-2
abundance: .
v_gene: TRBV20-1
d_gene: .
CDR3nt: TGCAGTGGCAACAGGGTTGGCGGCTACACCTTC
CDR3aa: CSGNRVGGYTF

j_gene: TRBJ2-1
abundance: few
v_gene: TRBV9
d_gene: TRBD2
CDR3nt: TGTGCCAGCAGCGTAGGGTCGCTAGCGGGAGGGAACAATGAGCAGTTCTTC
CDR3aa: CASSVGSLAGGNNEQFF

j_gene: TRBJ2-7
abundance: .
v_gene: TRBV10-1
d_gene: TRBD1
CDR3nt: TGCGCCAGCAGTGACGGTGGGACAGGGGCCTACGAGCAGTACTTC
CDR3aa: CASSDGGTGAYEQYF

j_gene: TRBJ2-2
abundance: .
v_gene: TRBV7-9
d_gene: TRBD1
CDR3nt: TGTGCCAGCAGCAGGACAGGGGAGAACACCGGGGAGCTGTTTTTT
CDR3aa: CASSRTGENTGELFF

j_gene: TRBJ2-7
abundance: once
v_gene: TRBV19
d_gene: .
CDR3nt: TGTGCCAGTAGTTCCCCGGGACTGGACTACGAGCAGTACTTC
CDR3aa: CASSSPGLDYEQYF

j_gene: TRBJ1-5
abundance: .
v_gene: TRBV6-1
d_gene: .
CDR3nt: TGTGCCAGCAGTGAAGGTTACACTAGCAATCAGCCCCAGCATTTT
CDR3aa: CASSEGYTSNQPQHF

j_gene: TRBJ2-6
abundance: .
v_gene: TRBV4-1
d_gene: TRBD1
CDR3nt: TGCGCCAGCAGCCTCGAACCGGGACAGAGCCGCTCTGGGGCCAACGTCCTGACTTTC
CDR3aa: CASSLEPGQSRSGANVLTF

j_gene: TRBJ2-7
abundance: .
v_gene: TRBV4-1
d_gene: TRBD1
CDR3nt: TGCGCCAGCAGCGCCGGGACAGGGAGCTCCTACGAGCAGTACTTC
CDR3aa: CASSAGTGSSYEQYF

j_gene: TRBJ1-2
abundance: .
v_gene: TRBV13
d_gene: TRBD1
CDR3nt: TGTGCCAGCAGCTCGCCGGACAGGGCGGCGGGCTACACCTTC
CDR3aa: CASSSPDRAAGYTF

j_gene: TRBJ2-7
abundance: .
v_gene: TRBV28
d_gene: .
CDR3nt: TGTGCCAGCAGTTTTGTGGGCCACGAGCAGTACTTC
CDR3aa: CASSFVGHEQYF

j_gene: TRBJ2-1
abundance: .
v_gene: TRBV7-8
d_gene: TRBD2
CDR3nt: TGTGCCAGCAGCTTCGTGTCTAGCGGGAGGGGTGAGCAGTTCTTC
CDR3aa: CASSFVSSGRGEQFF